Here is one TCR beta chain with its context. Its antigen is undetermined. With constant-segment primers, 5'RACE yielded cDNA libraries of TCR alpha and TCR beta that carried sample barcodes and UMIs. TCRdb passed the 5' RACE reads through MiXCR, listing each CDR3 protein once. The sample carries 200,000 to 300,000 distinct CDR3 sequences, about a sixth recorded once. This sample is part of a study of T-cell memory formation after mild COVID-19. Across the whole study: The two donors had largely donor-specific TCR clusters. Study-level points and caveats: Contracting clones from day 15 to 85 had balanced CD4/CD8; later expanders favoured CD4+. Specificity for SARS-CoV-2 was not confirmed among the second-wave clones peaking on day 37.

This CDR3 spans 15 amino acids. Germline trimming cut 7 bases from V and 3 bases from J; bases unmatched to any gene: 8. The V gene's germline CDR1 is MNHNY and CDR2 SVGAGI (reference sequence). The sequenced sample consisted of PBMCs or a T cell subset sorted from them (not recorded which). The clonotype originates from a man between 18 and 29 years old who had mild COVID-19 (a few samples of this study predate the infection). Cell type and time point are not known. The J gene is TRBJ2-2, the V gene TRBV6-6, with 7 bases aligning to TRBD2. This CDR3 reads CASNPPGLYTGELFF. The CDR3 DNA reads as TGTGCCAGCAACCCCCCGGGACTATACACCGGGGAGCTGTTTTTT.